Listed below are T cell receptor beta chains from one sample, sequenced in a study of cytomegalovirus exposure and HLA in healthy donors. Clones were sequenced by immunoSEQ multiplex PCR, and TCRdb holds only the in-frame ones, with some missing. There are tens of thousands of clones in the sample; about 91% occur only once, and over 2% lies in the top ten. The material sequenced was PBMCs. The receptors originated from a woman aged 25-40 years in good health and CMV-seronegative. The CDR3 runs from the conserved cysteine through the conserved F or W. Fields, in order: D gene, V gene, clone size, J gene, CDR3 protein, CDR3 DNA. The D gene is left open where the match is weak. Size is stated for part of the rows, as once, few or many counts, or as a class when the clone is expanded.

d_gene: .
v_gene: TRBV6-1
abundance: .
j_gene: TRBJ2-6
CDR3aa: CASSDGLAGANVLTF
CDR3nt: TGTGCCAGCAGTGACGGACTCGCTGGGGCCAACGTCCTGACTTTC

d_gene: TRBD1
v_gene: TRBV18
abundance: .
j_gene: TRBJ2-1
CDR3aa: CASSPGTEPRFF
CDR3nt: TGTGCCAGCTCACCGGGGACAGAGCCTCGGTTCTTC

d_gene: .
v_gene: TRBV28
abundance: .
j_gene: TRBJ1-5
CDR3aa: CASSSGSPGQPQHF
CDR3nt: TGTGCCAGCAGTTCCGGTAGCCCGGGGCAGCCCCAGCATTTT

d_gene: .
v_gene: TRBV29-1
abundance: .
j_gene: TRBJ2-7
CDR3aa: CSVTGLLSYEQYF
CDR3nt: TGCAGCGTGACAGGTCTCCTATCCTACGAGCAGTACTTC

d_gene: TRBD1
v_gene: TRBV19
abundance: once
j_gene: TRBJ1-2
CDR3aa: CASIFSAGTGGHYGYTF
CDR3nt: TGTGCCAGTATATTTTCCGCCGGGACAGGGGGCCACTATGGCTACACCTTC

d_gene: .
v_gene: TRBV6-6
abundance: .
j_gene: TRBJ1-2
CDR3aa: CASSYGQPTIGYTF
CDR3nt: TGTGCCAGCAGTTACGGACAGCCTACGATAGGCTACACCTTC

d_gene: .
v_gene: TRBV4-3
abundance: few
j_gene: TRBJ2-6
CDR3aa: CASSQEPGVPSGANVLTF
CDR3nt: TGCGCCAGCAGCCAAGAACCGGGAGTCCCCTCTGGGGCCAACGTCCTGACTTTC

d_gene: TRBD2
v_gene: TRBV5-4
abundance: .
j_gene: TRBJ2-7
CDR3aa: CASRLAGGEQYF
CDR3nt: TGTGCCAGCAGGTTAGCGGGGGGGGAGCAGTACTTC

d_gene: .
v_gene: TRBV20-1
abundance: .
j_gene: TRBJ2-5
CDR3aa: CSAGEQETQYF
CDR3nt: TGCAGTGCTGGGGAGCAAGAGACCCAGTACTTC

d_gene: TRBD2
v_gene: TRBV5-6
abundance: .
j_gene: TRBJ2-7
CDR3aa: CASSQVRLAGDYEQYF
CDR3nt: TGTGCCAGCAGCCAGGTGCGACTAGCGGGAGACTACGAGCAGTACTTC

d_gene: TRBD1
v_gene: TRBV5-8
abundance: .
j_gene: TRBJ2-5
CDR3aa: CASSSRGQGLETQYF
CDR3nt: TGTGCCAGCAGCTCGAGGGGACAGGGATTAGAGACCCAGTACTTC

d_gene: TRBD1
v_gene: TRBV10-3
abundance: .
j_gene: TRBJ2-7
CDR3aa: CAISDGTDRNEQYF
CDR3nt: TGTGCCATCAGTGACGGGACAGATCGCAACGAGCAGTACTTC

d_gene: .
v_gene: TRBV6-5
abundance: .
j_gene: TRBJ2-1
CDR3aa: CASSYAPPGGEQFF
CDR3nt: TGTGCCAGCAGTTACGCACCGCCTGGGGGCGAGCAGTTCTTC

d_gene: TRBD2
v_gene: TRBV10-3
abundance: .
j_gene: TRBJ2-7
CDR3aa: CAISAGSGTSGRASYEQYF
CDR3nt: TGTGCCATCAGCGCCGGGTCGGGGACTAGCGGGAGGGCCTCCTACGAGCAGTACTTC

d_gene: .
v_gene: TRBV14
abundance: .
j_gene: TRBJ2-1
CDR3aa: CASSSATVYRVNEQFF
CDR3nt: TGTGCCAGCAGCTCAGCGACTGTATACAGGGTCAATGAGCAGTTCTTC

d_gene: TRBD1
v_gene: TRBV28
abundance: .
j_gene: TRBJ1-2
CDR3aa: CASRPGQVDGYTF
CDR3nt: TGTGCCAGCAGGCCGGGACAGGTGGACGGCTACACCTTC

d_gene: .
v_gene: TRBV18
abundance: .
j_gene: TRBJ1-1
CDR3aa: CASSPQKNTEAFF
CDR3nt: TGTGCCAGCTCCCCGCAGAAGAACACTGAAGCTTTCTTT

d_gene: .
v_gene: TRBV18
abundance: .
j_gene: TRBJ1-1
CDR3aa: CASSPYKGQMNTEAFF
CDR3nt: TGTGCCAGCTCACCATACAAAGGACAAATGAACACTGAAGCTTTCTTT

d_gene: .
v_gene: TRBV27
abundance: .
j_gene: TRBJ2-1
CDR3aa: CASSLSRGYNEQFF
CDR3nt: TGTGCCAGCAGTTTATCAAGGGGATACAATGAGCAGTTCTTC

d_gene: .
v_gene: TRBV28
abundance: .
j_gene: TRBJ2-5
CDR3aa: CASSLTGDRETQYF
CDR3nt: TGTGCCAGCAGTTTAACCGGGGATCGAGAGACCCAGTACTTC

d_gene: .
v_gene: TRBV30
abundance: .
j_gene: TRBJ2-1
CDR3aa: CAWSPSLHEQFF
CDR3nt: TGTGCCTGGAGTCCTTCCCTCCATGAGCAGTTCTTC

d_gene: TRBD1
v_gene: TRBV6-1
abundance: .
j_gene: TRBJ2-4
CDR3aa: CASSEDHTGVGIQYF
CDR3nt: TGTGCCAGCAGTGAAGATCACACAGGGGTGGGCATTCAGTACTTC

d_gene: .
v_gene: TRBV7-2
abundance: once
j_gene: TRBJ1-2
CDR3aa: CASSSRRGSFNYGYTF
CDR3nt: TGTGCCAGCAGCTCGCGGAGGGGCTCTTTTAACTATGGCTACACCTTC

d_gene: .
v_gene: TRBV18
abundance: .
j_gene: TRBJ2-5
CDR3aa: CASSLQERQALRETQYF
CDR3nt: TGTGCCAGCTCCCTACAGGAGCGCCAGGCTTTGAGGGAGACCCAGTACTTC

d_gene: TRBD1
v_gene: TRBV19
abundance: .
j_gene: TRBJ2-2
CDR3aa: CASRTDRVAGELFF
CDR3nt: TGTGCCAGTAGGACGGACAGGGTCGCCGGGGAGCTGTTTTTT

d_gene: TRBD1
v_gene: TRBV9
abundance: few
j_gene: TRBJ1-2
CDR3aa: CASSVGGTANNYGYTF
CDR3nt: TGTGCCAGCAGCGTAGGAGGGACAGCGAATAACTATGGCTACACCTTC

d_gene: .
v_gene: TRBV6-5
abundance: .
j_gene: TRBJ2-7
CDR3aa: CASSLPQGYEQYF
CDR3nt: TGTGCCAGCAGCCTTCCACAGGGCTACGAGCAGTACTTC

d_gene: .
v_gene: TRBV12-5
abundance: .
j_gene: TRBJ1-1
CDR3aa: CASGLSIGGAFF
CDR3nt: TGTGCTAGTGGTTTGTCAATCGGTGGAGCTTTCTTT

d_gene: .
v_gene: TRBV7-9
abundance: .
j_gene: TRBJ2-7
CDR3aa: CASSLDASSYEQYF
CDR3nt: TGTGCCAGCAGCTTAGATGCTAGTTCCTACGAGCAGTACTTC

d_gene: TRBD1
v_gene: TRBV5-1
abundance: .
j_gene: TRBJ1-5
CDR3aa: CASSLRQGRDQPQHF
CDR3nt: TGCGCCAGCAGCTTAAGACAGGGACGGGATCAGCCCCAGCATTTT

d_gene: TRBD1
v_gene: TRBV5-5
abundance: once
j_gene: TRBJ1-1
CDR3aa: CASSLHQGGETEAFF
CDR3nt: TGTGCCAGCAGCTTGCATCAGGGGGGAGAAACTGAAGCTTTCTTT

d_gene: .
v_gene: TRBV27
abundance: .
j_gene: TRBJ1-4
CDR3aa: CASSSSTHFIGDEKLFF
CDR3nt: TGTGCCAGCAGTTCCTCCACCCACTTCATAGGGGATGAAAAACTGTTTTTT

d_gene: .
v_gene: TRBV7-9
abundance: once
j_gene: TRBJ1-1
CDR3aa: CASSFHATEAFF
CDR3nt: TGTGCCAGCAGCTTCCACGCCACAGAAGCTTTCTTT

d_gene: TRBD1
v_gene: TRBV6-5
abundance: .
j_gene: TRBJ1-1
CDR3aa: CASSYTTGGLAFF
CDR3nt: TGTGCCAGCAGTTACACCACAGGGGGTCTCGCTTTCTTT

d_gene: TRBD1
v_gene: TRBV5-1
abundance: few
j_gene: TRBJ2-7
CDR3aa: CASSLGQGEGYEQYF
CDR3nt: TGCGCCAGCAGCTTGGGACAGGGAGAGGGCTACGAGCAGTACTTC

d_gene: TRBD1
v_gene: TRBV7-2
abundance: .
j_gene: TRBJ2-1
CDR3aa: CASSSGTGHYNEQFF
CDR3nt: TGTGCCAGCAGCAGTGGGACAGGGCACTACAATGAGCAGTTCTTC

d_gene: TRBD2
v_gene: TRBV6-1
abundance: .
j_gene: TRBJ2-1
CDR3aa: CASSDTPSSGSYGEQFF
CDR3nt: TGTGCCAGCAGTGACACCCCGTCTAGCGGGAGCTACGGTGAGCAGTTCTTC

d_gene: .
v_gene: TRBV18
abundance: .
j_gene: TRBJ2-7
CDR3aa: CASSGGGLEQYF
CDR3nt: TGTGCCAGCTCCGGAGGGGGCCTCGAGCAGTACTTC

d_gene: TRBD2
v_gene: TRBV10-1
abundance: .
j_gene: TRBJ2-7
CDR3aa: CASSPSGMFDEQYF
CDR3nt: TGCGCCAGCAGTCCTAGCGGGATGTTCGACGAGCAGTACTTC

d_gene: .
v_gene: TRBV28
abundance: .
j_gene: TRBJ2-3
CDR3aa: CASSLWWGEGLVATDTQYF
CDR3nt: TGTGCCAGCAGTTTGTGGTGGGGCGAAGGGTTAGTGGCCACAGATACGCAGTATTTT

d_gene: TRBD1
v_gene: TRBV4-3
abundance: .
j_gene: TRBJ2-1
CDR3aa: CASSRDSSHSYNEQFF
CDR3nt: TGCGCCAGCAGCCGGGACAGCTCCCACTCCTACAATGAGCAGTTCTTC

d_gene: .
v_gene: TRBV5-1
abundance: .
j_gene: TRBJ1-5
CDR3aa: CASSISQGQPQHF
CDR3nt: TGCGCCAGCAGCATATCCCAGGGTCAGCCCCAGCATTTT

d_gene: .
v_gene: TRBV27
abundance: .
j_gene: TRBJ2-2
CDR3aa: CASSLGLFTGELFF
CDR3nt: TGTGCCAGCAGTTTGGGACTCTTCACCGGGGAGCTGTTTTTT

d_gene: .
v_gene: TRBV6-5
abundance: .
j_gene: TRBJ2-1
CDR3aa: CASSHGQYNEQFF
CDR3nt: TGTGCCAGCAGCCACGGACAGTACAATGAGCAGTTCTTC

d_gene: .
v_gene: TRBV7-8
abundance: .
j_gene: TRBJ2-3
CDR3aa: CASSGLAASTDTQYF
CDR3nt: TGTGCCAGCAGCGGATTAGCGGCTAGCACAGATACGCAGTATTTT

d_gene: .
v_gene: TRBV6-1
abundance: .
j_gene: TRBJ2-7
CDR3aa: CASSDTQGSHEQYF
CDR3nt: TGTGCCAGCAGTGATACACAGGGTTCCCACGAGCAGTACTTC

d_gene: .
v_gene: TRBV5-5
abundance: .
j_gene: TRBJ1-4
CDR3aa: CASSHQQSRAEKLFF
CDR3nt: TGTGCCAGCAGCCACCAACAGTCCCGTGCTGAAAAACTGTTTTTT